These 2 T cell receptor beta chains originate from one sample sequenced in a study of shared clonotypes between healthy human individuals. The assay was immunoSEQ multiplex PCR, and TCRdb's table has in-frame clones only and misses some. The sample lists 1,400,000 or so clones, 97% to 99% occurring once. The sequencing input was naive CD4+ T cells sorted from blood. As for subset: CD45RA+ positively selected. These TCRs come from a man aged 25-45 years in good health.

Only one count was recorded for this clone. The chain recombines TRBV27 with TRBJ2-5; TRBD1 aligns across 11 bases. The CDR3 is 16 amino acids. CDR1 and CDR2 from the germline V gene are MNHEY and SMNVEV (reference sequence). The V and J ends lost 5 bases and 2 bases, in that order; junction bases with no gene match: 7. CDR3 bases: TGTGCCAGCAGTCGACGGACAGGGGGCTTACAAGAGACCCAGTACTTC. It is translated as CASSRRTGGLQETQYF.

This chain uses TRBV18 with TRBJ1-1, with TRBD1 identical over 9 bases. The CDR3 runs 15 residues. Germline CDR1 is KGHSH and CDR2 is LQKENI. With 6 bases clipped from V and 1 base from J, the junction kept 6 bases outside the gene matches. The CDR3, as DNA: TGTGCCAGCTCGAAGTACAGGGGGCCGAACACTGAAGCTTTCTTT. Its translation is CASSKYRGPNTEAFF.